This TCR beta chain was identified in a study of T cell repertoires in cytomegalovirus infection. As for the study in general: It can be stated that public TCR beta signatures indicated CMV infection as well as a matching HLA type.

The V segment lost 6 bases and the J segment 7 bases; nucleotides outside the gene matches: 10. CDR3 length equals 15 residues. The V gene's germline CDR1 is MDHEN and CDR2 SYDVKM. Regarding this clonotype: Its cognate antigen is unknown.

General study points: In two of eight donors, the top clonotype was HLA-C-restricted CMV-specific.

TCRdb used MiXCR to reprocess the reads, holding one entry per CDR3 protein. Among roughly 640,000 distinct CDR3 sequences listed, 24% were seen once. This TCR was sampled from a human donor in good health (CMV status not recorded). Some clones in this sample may be carry-over from other donors' samples. The chain employs TRBV28 and TRBJ2-1; 9 bases map to TRBD1. The sample consisted of CD8+ T cells from PBMCs. The DNA of the CDR3 is TGTGCCAGCAGCCAGTCGGGACAGGGCCCAAATGAGCAGTTCTTC. It encodes CASSQSGQGPNEQFF.